What follows is one TCR beta chain and its context. This clonotype was seen repeatedly, ten times or more. The specificity of this receptor is unknown. One base away there is no much larger clone; base qualities are not given. Naive CD8 T cell libraries were made from about 20,000 to 1,000,000 sorted cells using 10%, 30% or 50% of purified RNA. On a BD FACSAria II, naive CD8 T cells were FACS-sorted as CD8+CD4-CCR7+CD45RA+ and collected into RLT Plus buffer. To test detection sensitivity, Jurkat RNA equal to around 10 TCR copies was added to samples of roughly 19,000-1,100,000 naive CD8 T cells. Enrichment of CD8 T cells was performed with RosetteSep CD8+ T Cell Enrichment Cocktail and Ficoll-Paque, after which ACK red cell lysis was carried out. Library preparation used PCR. The sample was run on an Illumina HiSeq 4000. Bulk TCR libraries were prepared as previously described, using TCR primers listed in Table S5. Purification of total RNA was performed with the Qiagen AllPrep DNA/RNA kit. Before analysis, reads from multiple sequencing runs of the same library were pooled. As for the original processing: Reads were retained only if their TCR constant sequence matched exactly, and those retained reads were trimmed to 150 nt and grouped according to their 12-nt molecular barcodes. Reads in each barcode group were sub-clustered using a 15% Levenshtein threshold, and a quality-weighted consensus sequence was built for each RNA molecule. Non-functional sequences were discarded, and so were lower-count sequences lying one edit away from another sequence. Barcode sub-clusters with fewer than 20% of the maximum read count were removed, based on fitting two negative binomial distributions. TCRdb reprocessing: public reads trimmed at Q25 with fastp, clones called with MiXCR, in-frame beta chains kept. Each CDR3 protein appears once, grouped with its most common genes and DNA. It is TCRdb's table, rather than the study itself, that gives the V and J calls and clone size. The sample yields roughly 320,000 distinct CDR3 sequences; about a fifth were counted once. The top ten hold 0.81% of the sample.

These data are taken from a study of molecular identifiers for immune sequencing clone quantification (dated by TCRdb to 2017 to 2018). Turning to the overall study: For a replicate experiment, RNA from 20,000 or 100,000 naive CD8 T cells was divided into five aliquots, of which four were sequenced. The study was a methods study using CD8 T cells to benchmark molecular-identifier clustering-based TCR repertoire sequencing (MIDCIRS) and TCR RNA copy counting. Study-wide findings and limitations: Spiked-in Jurkat TCR RNA equivalent to a single cell was reported to be detectable even among approximately 900,000 naive CD8 T cells. Around 2.8 recovered TCR RNA copies per cell were obtained by modeling, versus around 10 by digital PCR, implying a capture efficiency of approximately 27%. Without barcode sub-clustering, chimeric consensus sequences inflated TCR diversity; chimeras reached as high as 47%. Spiked-in Jurkat TCR RNA (about 10 copies' worth), which is not part of the donor repertoire, was contained in the naive libraries. Highly expanded clone sizes could be underestimated because identical TCR molecules may share a barcode. Clones above 20 RNA copies held over 97% of molecules in CMV-specific effector cells but under 1% in naive cells.

Including cysteine and phenylalanine, the CDR3 has 19 amino acids. Only CDR3 DNA remains: 57 bases, in frame from the first base. The germline V gene sets CDR1 to LGHNA and CDR2 to YSLEER. Deletion took 5 bases off V and 2 bases off J, with a span of 26 bases between the germline ends. Sequences were obtained from naive CD8+ T cells from blood, with Jurkat cell RNA spiked in. The cell subset or site label of this sample denotes: FACS-sorted CD8+CD4-CCR7+CD45RA+ naive T cells. The source is a human donor in good health. Some libraries in this study had Jurkat cell RNA spiked in. The V and J genes are TRBV4-3 and TRBJ2-3, with the D call perhaps TRBD1 or TRBD2, as 5 bases match in each case. The nucleotides read TGCGCCAGCAGCGAAGGGGTACCTAGTGGCCTGACTATCACAGATACGCAGTATTTT. It specifies CASSEGVPSGLTITDTQYF.